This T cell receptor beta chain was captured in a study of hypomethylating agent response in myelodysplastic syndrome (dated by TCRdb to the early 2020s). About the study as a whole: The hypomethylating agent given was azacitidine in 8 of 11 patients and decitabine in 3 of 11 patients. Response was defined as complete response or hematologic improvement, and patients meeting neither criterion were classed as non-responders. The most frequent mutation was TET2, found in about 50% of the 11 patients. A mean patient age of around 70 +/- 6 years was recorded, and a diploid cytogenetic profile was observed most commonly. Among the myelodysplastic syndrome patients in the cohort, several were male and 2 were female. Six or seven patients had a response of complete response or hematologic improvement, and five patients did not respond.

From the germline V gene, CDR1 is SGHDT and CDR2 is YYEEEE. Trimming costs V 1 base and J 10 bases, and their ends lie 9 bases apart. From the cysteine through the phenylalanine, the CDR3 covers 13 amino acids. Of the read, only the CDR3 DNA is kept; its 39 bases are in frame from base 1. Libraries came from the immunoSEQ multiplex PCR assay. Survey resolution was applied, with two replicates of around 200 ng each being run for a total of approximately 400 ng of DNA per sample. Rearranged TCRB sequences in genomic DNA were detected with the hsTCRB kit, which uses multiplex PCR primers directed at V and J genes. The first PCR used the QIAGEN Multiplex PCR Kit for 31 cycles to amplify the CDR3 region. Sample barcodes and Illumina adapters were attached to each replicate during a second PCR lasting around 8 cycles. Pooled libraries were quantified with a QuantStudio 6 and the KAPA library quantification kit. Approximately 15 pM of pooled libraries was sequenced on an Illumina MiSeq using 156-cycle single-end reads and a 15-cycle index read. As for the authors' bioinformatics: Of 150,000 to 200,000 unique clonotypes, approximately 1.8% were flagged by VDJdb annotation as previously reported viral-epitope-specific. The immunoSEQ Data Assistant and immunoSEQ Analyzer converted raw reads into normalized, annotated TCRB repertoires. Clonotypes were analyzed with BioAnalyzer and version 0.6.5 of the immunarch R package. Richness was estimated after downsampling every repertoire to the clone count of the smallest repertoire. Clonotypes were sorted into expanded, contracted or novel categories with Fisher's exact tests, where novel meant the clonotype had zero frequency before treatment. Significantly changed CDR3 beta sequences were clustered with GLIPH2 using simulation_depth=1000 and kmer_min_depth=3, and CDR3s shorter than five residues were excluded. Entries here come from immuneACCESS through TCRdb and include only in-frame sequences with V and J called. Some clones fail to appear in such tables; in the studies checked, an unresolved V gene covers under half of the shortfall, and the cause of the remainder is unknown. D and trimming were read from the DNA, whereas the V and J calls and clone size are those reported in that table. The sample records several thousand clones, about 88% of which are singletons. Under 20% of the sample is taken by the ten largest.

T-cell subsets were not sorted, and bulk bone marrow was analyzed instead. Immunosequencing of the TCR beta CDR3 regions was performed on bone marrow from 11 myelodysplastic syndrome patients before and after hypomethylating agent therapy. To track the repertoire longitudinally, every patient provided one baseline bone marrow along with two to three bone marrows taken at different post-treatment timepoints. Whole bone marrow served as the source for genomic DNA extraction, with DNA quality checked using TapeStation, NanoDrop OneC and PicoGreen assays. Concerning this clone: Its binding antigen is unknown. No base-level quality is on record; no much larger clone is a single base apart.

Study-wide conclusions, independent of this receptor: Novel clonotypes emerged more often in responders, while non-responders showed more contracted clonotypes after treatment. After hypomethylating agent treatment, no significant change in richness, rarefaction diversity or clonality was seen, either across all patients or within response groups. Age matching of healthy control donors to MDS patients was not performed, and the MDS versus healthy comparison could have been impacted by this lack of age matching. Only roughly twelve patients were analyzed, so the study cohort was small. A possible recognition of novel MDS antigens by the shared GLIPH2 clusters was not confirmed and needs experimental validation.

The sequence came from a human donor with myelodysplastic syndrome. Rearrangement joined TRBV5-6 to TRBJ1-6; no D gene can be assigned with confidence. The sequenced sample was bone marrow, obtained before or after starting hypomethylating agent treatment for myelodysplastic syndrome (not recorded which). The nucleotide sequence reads TGTGCCAGCAGCTTGTCGGGAGGATCACCCCTCCACTTT. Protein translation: CASSLSGGSPLHF.